These 16 T cell receptor beta chains share one sample of origin, sequenced in a study of cytomegalovirus exposure and HLA in healthy donors. The PCR was carried out with 60 Vbeta primers and 13 Jbeta primers. Produced via immunoSEQ multiplex PCR; TCRdb's table is partial and in-frame only. The repertoire holds tens of thousands of clones, under 80% seen once, with 6.5% to 8.5% in the top ten. Sequenced material: PBMCs. The receptors originated from a young man in good health and CMV-seropositive.

The chain links TRBV21-1 to TRBJ2-1; the table's D call, TRBD1, has no DNA check behind it. TRBV21-1 is designated a pseudogene. CDR3 size: 13 residues. The CDR3 reads CASTATGGHEQFF. The CDR3 region has the DNA TGTGCCAGCACCGCCACAGGGGGGCATGAGCAGTTCTTC.

This clone showed up just a few times. This chain joins TRBV6-5 and TRBJ1-1; 7 nucleotides match TRBD1. From germline, CDR1 is MNHEY and CDR2 SVGAGI. CDR3 size: 14 residues. Trimming cost V 6 bases and J 4 bases; bases outside gene matches: 8. The CDR3 spells CASRRSGGVTEAFF. The CDR3 coding sequence is TGTGCCAGCAGAAGATCAGGGGGTGTCACTGAAGCTTTCTTT.

V usage is TRBV5-1 and J usage is TRBJ1-1; D is possibly TRBD1 (5 bases). Germline V gene sequence: CDR1 SGHRS, CDR2 YFSETQ. The CDR3 is 15 amino acids. The germline V and J ends were trimmed by 4 bases and 3 bases, with 16 bases remaining between them. The CDR3 DNA is TGCGCCAGCAGCCAAGGACACCTTGTAGACACTGAAGCTTTCTTT. Encoded protein: CASSQGHLVDTEAFF.

This chain joins TRBV19 and TRBJ1-1, with D maybe TRBD1 (6 bases). Germline lookup yields CDR1 LNHDA and CDR2 SQIVND (reference sequence). Trimming left V 5 bases short and J 4 bases short, with 17 bases between. The CDR3 has 15 amino acids. The CDR3 nucleotides read TGTGCCAGTAGTCCACGGACAGCGGGAGCCACTGAAGCTTTCTTT. The encoded protein is CASSPRTAGATEAFF. Based on the CDR3 plus reference TRBV19 and TRBJ1-1, the full variable domain is DGGITQSPKYLFRKEGQNVTLSCEQNLNHDAMYWYRQDPGQGLRLIYYSQIVNDFQKGDIAEGYSVSREKKESFPLTVTSAQKNPTAFYLCASSPRTAGATEAFFGQGTRLTVV.

The chain employs TRBV27 and TRBJ1-2, with D tentatively TRBD1 (6 bases). V was cut by 5 bases and J by 8 bases, with 18 bases left in between. Germline loops: CDR1 MNHEY, CDR2 SMNVEV (reference sequence). The CDR3 consists of 14 residues. The DNA of the CDR3 is TGTGCCAGCAGTCCCGGGACATCGGTGAAAGGCTACACCTTC. This translates into CASSPGTSVKGYTF.

This chain links TRBV29-1 with TRBJ2-5; TRBD1 matches at 9 bases. The V gene end was trimmed by 0 bases and the J gene end by 1 base; junction bases not matched to a gene: 9. The germline V gene encodes CDR1 SQVTM and CDR2 ANQGSEA. This CDR3 region has 17 residues. This CDR3 reads CSVEDPRDRASQETQYF. The CDR3 DNA follows: TGCAGCGTTGAAGACCCCCGGGACAGGGCGTCCCAAGAGACCCAGTACTTC. Full variable domain (rest looked up from reference TRBV29-1 and TRBJ2-5): SAVISQKPSRDICQRGTSLTIQCQVDSQVTMMFWYRQQPGQSLTLIATANQGSEATYESGFVIDKFPISRPNLTFSTLTVSNMSPEDSSIYLCSVEDPRDRASQETQYFGPGTRLLVL.

This sequence joins TRBV7-2 and TRBJ2-6; 7 bases map to TRBD1. In germline, CDR1 is SGHTA, CDR2 FQGNSA. Losses at the gene ends were 8 bases for V and 2 bases for J; bases not matched to a gene: 6. This CDR3 is 15 amino acids long. CDR3: CASCQDRPGANVLTF. The CDR3 nucleotides are TGTGCCAGCTGCCAGGACAGGCCTGGGGCCAACGTCCTGACTTTC.

This clone has just one count. The chain links TRBV19 to TRBJ2-7; D is perhaps TRBD1 (6 bases). Per the germline V gene, CDR1 is LNHDA and CDR2 is SQIVND (reference sequence). This CDR3 contains 15 residues. Trimming left V 5 bases short and J 3 bases short, with 17 bases between. The CDR3 DNA reads as TGTGCCAGTAGTGCCCAAGGACAGAGCTACTACGAGCAGTACTTC. As protein: CASSAQGQSYYEQYF.

The rearrangement uses TRBV9 and TRBJ1-5, with D hard to call. This CDR3 contains 15 residues. The V gene's germline CDR1 is SGDLS and CDR2 YYNGEE. V lost 0 bases to trimming and J lost 1 base, with 8 bases between them. In DNA, the CDR3 is TGTGCCAGCAGCGTAGCGGGTGGAAGCAATCAGCCCCAGCATTTT. This gives the protein CASSVAGGSNQPQHF.

The rearrangement joins TRBV27 to TRBJ1-5; 7 bases match TRBD1. V gave up 7 bases and J gave up 8 bases; unmatched junction bases: 23. The CDR3 has 18 residues. Germline V gene data show CDR1 as MNHEY and CDR2 as SMNVEV (reference sequence). CDR3: CASTRKSGQKVVNEPQHF. CDR3 coding DNA: TGTGCCAGCACCCGGAAGTCGGGACAGAAAGTGGTGAACGAGCCCCAGCATTTT.

CDR3 residues: CASSLVRGTGFEAFF. As DNA, the CDR3 is TGTGCCAGCAGTTTGGTGCGGGGGACGGGGTTTGAAGCTTTCTTT. The rearrangement joins TRBV28 to TRBJ1-1; maybe TRBD1 (5 bases). The V gene lost 3 bases and the J gene lost 7 bases, with 18 bases spanning the gap. CDR1 and CDR2 (germline): MDHEN, SYDVKM. This CDR3 has 15 residues. The variable domain in full, completed from reference TRBV28 and TRBJ1-1, reads DVKVTQSSRYLVKRTGEKVFLECVQDMDHENMFWYRQDPGLGLRLIYFSYDVKMKEKGDIPEGYSVSREKKERFSLILESASTNQTSMYLCASSLVRGTGFEAFFGQGTRLTVV.

The rearrangement joins TRBV28 to TRBJ1-6; D uncertain. V lost 6 bases to trimming and J lost 7 bases, with 10 bases between them. The CDR3 is made up of 13 amino acids. Germline V CDR1 and CDR2: MDHEN, SYDVKM. In DNA, the CDR3 is TGTGCCAGCAGCCCCCCCGCGAATTCACCCCTCCACTTT. Encoded protein: CASSPPANSPLHF.

The chain couples TRBV9 to TRBJ2-2, with 15 bases matching TRBD2. Per the germline V gene, CDR1 is SGDLS and CDR2 is YYNGEE. This CDR3 has 18 amino acids. The ends lost 3 bases at V and 0 bases at J; junction bases unmatched: 3. The CDR3 protein is CASSGGLAGGTNTGELFF. CDR3 DNA: TGTGCCAGCAGCGGGGGACTAGCGGGGGGCACGAACACCGGGGAGCTGTTTTTT.

This clone was seen a handful of times. This sequence joins TRBV6-6 and TRBJ2-3; the match to TRBD1 covers 8 bases. The CDR3 contains 14 residues. The V gene end was trimmed by 11 bases and the J gene end by 0 bases; junction bases not matched to a gene: 7. Germline lookup yields CDR1 MNHNY and CDR2 SVGAGI (reference sequence). The CDR3 is CASRRTGSTDTQYF. The CDR3 region has the DNA TGTGCCTCCCGGAGGACAGGGAGCACAGATACGCAGTATTTT.

This chain links TRBV5-4 with TRBJ2-3; D possibly corresponds to TRBD1 (6 bases). V lost 0 bases, J lost 5 bases, and 13 bases lay in between. The CDR3 spans 15 residues. Germline values: CDR1 SGHNT, CDR2 YYREEE (reference sequence). CDR3 in amino acids: CASSLEQGHKDTQYF. The CDR3, as DNA: TGTGCCAGCAGCTTGGAGCAGGGACATAAAGATACGCAGTATTTT.

The rearrangement links TRBV5-1 to TRBJ2-2; weak D call: TRBD1 (7 bases). V gave up 3 bases and J gave up 5 bases, with 14 bases separating them. The CDR3 runs to 15 residues. Looked up from germline, CDR1 is SGHRS and CDR2 is YFSETQ. CDR3 sequence reads: CASSSPPGGTGELFF. The CDR3 DNA reads as TGCGCCAGCAGCTCACCGCCAGGGGGGACCGGGGAGCTGTTTTTT.